This T cell receptor (beta chain) originates from a study of cytomegalovirus exposure and HLA in healthy donors. Findings of the study overall: V- and J-gene trimming in TCR beta was tied to a missense DCLRE1C variant by an analysis performed later.

The CDR3 is 13 residues long. Trimming took off 6 bases at V and 5 bases at J, with 11 bases between the two ends. Germline CDR1 MNHEY, CDR2 SVGAGI. This clone came up a few times. Antigen specificity is unknown. Primers: 60 Vbeta forward and 13 Jbeta reverse. Per the study methods: Unique TCR beta chains totaled some 80 million in a later count, with around 10 million of them shared. TCRdb's copy holds only in-frame clones and misses some; the assay was immunoSEQ multiplex PCR. V, J and clone size derive from that table, while D and trimming were established from the DNA sequence. The sample includes over 100,000 clones, about 70% seen only once; the top ten take approximately 12%.

Specimen: PBMCs. This chain uses TRBV6-5 with TRBJ1-5; a weak D match, TRBD1 (6 bases). This receptor was obtained from a woman aged 40 to 55 in good health and CMV-seropositive. CDR3 coding DNA: TGTGCCAGCAGACCGACAGGTGATCAGCCCCAGCATTTT. It encodes CASRPTGDQPQHF.